This entry describes one T cell receptor beta chain. What it binds is not known. This table comes from immunoSEQ multiplex PCR, and its TCRdb copy is limited to in-frame clones, with some not included. Of more than 100,000 clones in the sample, about nine tenths are singletons; the top ten hold around 1.9%. This entry is derived from a study of T cell responses to AZD1222 COVID-19 vaccine. General study findings and limits: All repertoire sampling was performed exclusively after the peak T cell response. When two AZD1222 doses had been given, Spike-specific TCR breadth and depth rose. Donors, mostly white British, included more females; clonal diversity was possibly underestimated. Baseline seropositives among AZD1222 recipients totaled only six or seven.

Germline V gene lookup returns CDR1 LGHNT and CDR2 FRNRAP. J was trimmed by 3 bases and V by 3 bases; bases with no gene match: 7. This CDR3 spans 16 amino acids. This chain joins TRBV12-5 and TRBJ2-3; 9 bases are a match to TRBD2. The TCR was taken from an adult who received the AZD1222 COVID-19 vaccine. This specimen consisted of peripheral blood, obtained 28 days after the second AZD1222 dose. Here the CDR3 reads CASGFPSTSGTDTQYF. In nucleotides, the CDR3 is TGTGCTAGTGGTTTCCCCTCCACTAGCGGGACAGATACGCAGTATTTT.